This T cell receptor (beta chain) was documented in a study of OX40 agonist ivuxolimab in advanced cancers. Turning to the study itself: Three patients responded partially, comprising one with hepatocellular carcinoma and two with cutaneous melanoma.

Profiled with immunoSEQ multiplex PCR; TCRdb holds only in-frame clones, not every one. The data show more than 55,000 clones, approximately 84% seen once. Whole-study results and caveats: Still undetermined is the antigen specificity of the expanded peripheral T cells. On average, CD8+ T cells showed a greater number of expanded clones than CD4+.

Comments on this clone: The antigen remains unidentified.

Sequences were derived from CD4+ or CD8+ T cells sorted from blood, sampled in a trial of the OX40 agonist ivuxolimab. This TCR was sampled from an adult with an advanced solid tumor such as melanoma, head and neck, liver or kidney cancer.

The DNA for the CDR3 is TGTGCCAGCAGCCACTCCAGGGCTCAACAAGAGACCCAGTACTTC. Translation gives CASSHSRAQQETQYF. This chain joins TRBV7-9 and TRBJ2-5; D may be TRBD1 (5 bases). The CDR3 covers 15 residues. Germline V gene data show CDR1 as SEHNR and CDR2 as FQNEAQ (reference sequence). V was shortened by 5 bases and J by 2 bases, with 15 bases between the two germline ends.